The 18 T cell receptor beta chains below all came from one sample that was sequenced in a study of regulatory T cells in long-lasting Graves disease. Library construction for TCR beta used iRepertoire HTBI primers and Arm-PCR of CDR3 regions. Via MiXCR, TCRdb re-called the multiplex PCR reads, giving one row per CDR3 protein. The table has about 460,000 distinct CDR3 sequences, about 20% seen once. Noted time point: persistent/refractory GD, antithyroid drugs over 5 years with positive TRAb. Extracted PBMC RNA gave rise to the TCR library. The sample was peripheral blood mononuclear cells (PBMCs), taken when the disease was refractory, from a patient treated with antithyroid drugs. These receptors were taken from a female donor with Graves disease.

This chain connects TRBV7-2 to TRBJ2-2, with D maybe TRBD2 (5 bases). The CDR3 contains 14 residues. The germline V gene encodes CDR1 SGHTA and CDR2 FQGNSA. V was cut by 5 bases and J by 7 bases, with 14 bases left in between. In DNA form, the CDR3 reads TGTGCCAGCAGCCCAGTGGGCGCGGGCGGGGAGCTGTTTTTT. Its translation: CASSPVGAGGELFF.

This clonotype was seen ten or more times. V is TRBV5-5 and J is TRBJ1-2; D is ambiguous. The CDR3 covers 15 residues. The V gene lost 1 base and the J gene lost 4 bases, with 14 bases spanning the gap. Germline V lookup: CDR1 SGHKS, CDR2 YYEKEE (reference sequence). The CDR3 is CASSLYAGPSYGYTF. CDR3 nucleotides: TGTGCCAGCAGCTTGTATGCAGGACCGAGCTATGGCTACACCTTC.

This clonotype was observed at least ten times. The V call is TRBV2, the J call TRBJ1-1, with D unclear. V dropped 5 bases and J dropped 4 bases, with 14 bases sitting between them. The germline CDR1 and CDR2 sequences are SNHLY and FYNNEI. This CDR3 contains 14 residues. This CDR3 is CASSRIPPGTEAFF. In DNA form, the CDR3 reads TGTGCCAGCAGTAGGATTCCCCCGGGCACTGAAGCTTTCTTT.

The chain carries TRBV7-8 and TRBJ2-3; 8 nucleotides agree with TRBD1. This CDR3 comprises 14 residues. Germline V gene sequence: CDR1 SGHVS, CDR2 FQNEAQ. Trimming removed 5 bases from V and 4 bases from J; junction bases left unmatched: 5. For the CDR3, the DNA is TGTGCCAGCAGCCCACAGGGGGGATCAGATACGCAGTATTTT. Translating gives CASSPQGGSDTQYF.

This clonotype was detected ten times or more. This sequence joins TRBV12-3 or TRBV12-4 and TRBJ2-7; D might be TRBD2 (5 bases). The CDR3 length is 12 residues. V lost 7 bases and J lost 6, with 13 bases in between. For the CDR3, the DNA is TGTGCCAGCACCAGCCCGGGGTCCGAGCAGTACTTC. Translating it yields CASTSPGSEQYF.

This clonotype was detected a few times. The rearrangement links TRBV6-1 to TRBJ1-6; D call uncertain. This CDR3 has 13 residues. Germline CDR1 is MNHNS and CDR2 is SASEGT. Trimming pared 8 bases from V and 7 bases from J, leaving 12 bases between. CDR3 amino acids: CASVPVMNSPLHF. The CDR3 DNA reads TGTGCCAGCGTTCCAGTCATGAATTCACCCCTCCACTTT.

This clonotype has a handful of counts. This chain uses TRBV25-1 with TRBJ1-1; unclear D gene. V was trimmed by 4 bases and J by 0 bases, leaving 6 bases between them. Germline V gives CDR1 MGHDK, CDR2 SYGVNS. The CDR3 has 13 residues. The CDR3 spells CASSGLVNTEAFF. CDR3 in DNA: TGTGCCAGCAGTGGACTAGTGAACACTGAAGCTTTCTTT.

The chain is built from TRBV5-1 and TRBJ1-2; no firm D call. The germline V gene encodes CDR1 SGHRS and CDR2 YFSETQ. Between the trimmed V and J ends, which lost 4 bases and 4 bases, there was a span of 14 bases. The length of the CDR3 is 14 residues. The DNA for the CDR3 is TGCGCCAGCAGCACGGACGGCACTTCCTATGGCTACACCTTC. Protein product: CASSTDGTSYGYTF.

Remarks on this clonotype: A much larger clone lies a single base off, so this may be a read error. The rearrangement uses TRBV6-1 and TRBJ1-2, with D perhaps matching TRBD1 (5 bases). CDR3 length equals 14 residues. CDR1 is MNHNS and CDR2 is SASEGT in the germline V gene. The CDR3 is CASIAFIGAYGHTF. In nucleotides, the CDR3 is TGTGCCAGCATCGCATTCATCGGGGCCTATGGCCACACCTTC.

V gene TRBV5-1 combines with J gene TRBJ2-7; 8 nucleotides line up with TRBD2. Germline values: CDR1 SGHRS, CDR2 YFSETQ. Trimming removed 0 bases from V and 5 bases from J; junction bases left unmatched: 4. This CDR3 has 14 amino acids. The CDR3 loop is CASSLERGMDEQYF. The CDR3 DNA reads TGCGCCAGCAGCTTGGAGCGGGGGATGGACGAGCAGTACTTC.

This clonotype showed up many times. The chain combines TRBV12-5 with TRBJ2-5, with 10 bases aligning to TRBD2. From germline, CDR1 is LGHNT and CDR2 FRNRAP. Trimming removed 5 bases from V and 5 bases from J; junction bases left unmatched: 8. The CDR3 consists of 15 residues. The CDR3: CASGLGTSDGETQYF. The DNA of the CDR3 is TGTGCTAGTGGTCTCGGGACTAGCGACGGGGAGACCCAGTACTTC.

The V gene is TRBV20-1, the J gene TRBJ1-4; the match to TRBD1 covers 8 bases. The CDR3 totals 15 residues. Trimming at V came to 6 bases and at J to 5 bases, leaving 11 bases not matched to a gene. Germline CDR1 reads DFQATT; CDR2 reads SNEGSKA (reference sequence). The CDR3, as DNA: TGCAGTGCGTGGACAGGGATCGACCTAAATGAAAAACTGTTTTTT. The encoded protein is CSAWTGIDLNEKLFF.

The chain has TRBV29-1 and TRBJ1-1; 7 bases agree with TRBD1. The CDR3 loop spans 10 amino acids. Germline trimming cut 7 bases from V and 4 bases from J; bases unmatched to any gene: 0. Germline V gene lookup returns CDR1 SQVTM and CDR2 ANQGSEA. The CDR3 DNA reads TGCAGCGCAGGGGGCACTGAAGCTTTCTTT. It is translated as CSAGGTEAFF.

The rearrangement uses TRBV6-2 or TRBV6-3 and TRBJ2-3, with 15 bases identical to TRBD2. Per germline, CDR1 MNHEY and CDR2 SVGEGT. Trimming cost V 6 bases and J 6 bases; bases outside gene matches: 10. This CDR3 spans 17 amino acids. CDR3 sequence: CASRPPPGLAGGDTQYF. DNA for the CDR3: TGTGCCAGCAGACCCCCCCCGGGACTAGCGGGGGGTGATACGCAGTATTTT.

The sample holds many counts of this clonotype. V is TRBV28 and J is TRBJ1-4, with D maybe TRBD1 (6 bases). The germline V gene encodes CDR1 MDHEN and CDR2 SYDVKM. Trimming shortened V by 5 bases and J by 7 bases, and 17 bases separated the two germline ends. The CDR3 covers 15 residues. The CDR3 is CASSTGLLGGEKLFF. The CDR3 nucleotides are TGTGCCAGCAGTACCGGACTCCTAGGGGGTGAAAAACTGTTTTTT.

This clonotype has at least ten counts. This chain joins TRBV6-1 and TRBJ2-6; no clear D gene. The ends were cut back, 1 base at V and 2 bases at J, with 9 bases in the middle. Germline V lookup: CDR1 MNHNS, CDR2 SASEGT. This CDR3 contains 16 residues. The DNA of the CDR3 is TGTGCCAGCAGTGAAGAAGGCGGAACTGGGGCCAACGTCCTGACTTTC. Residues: CASSEEGGTGANVLTF.

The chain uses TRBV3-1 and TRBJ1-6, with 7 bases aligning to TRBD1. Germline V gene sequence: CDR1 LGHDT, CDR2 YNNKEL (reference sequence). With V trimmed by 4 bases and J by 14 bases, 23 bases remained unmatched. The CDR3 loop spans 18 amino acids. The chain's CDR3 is CASSPHVRGTVEGLTLHF. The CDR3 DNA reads TGTGCCAGCAGCCCGCATGTGCGCGGGACAGTTGAAGGACTCACCCTCCACTTT.

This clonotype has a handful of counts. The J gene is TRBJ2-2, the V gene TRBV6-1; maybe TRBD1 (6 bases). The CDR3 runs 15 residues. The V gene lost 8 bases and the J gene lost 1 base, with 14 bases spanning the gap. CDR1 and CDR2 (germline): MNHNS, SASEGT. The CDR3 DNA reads TGTGCCAGCCTATCAACAGGGAGGAACACCGGGGAGCTGTTTTTT. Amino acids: CASLSTGRNTGELFF.